The entry that follows covers one TCR beta chain sequence. The data were taken from a study of glioma-infiltrating T cells after dendritic cell vaccination. Study-level information: Samples are from glioblastoma patients in Phase I and II dendritic cell vaccine trials. Treatment, given 2003 to 2012, was autologous tumor lysate-pulsed dendritic cell vaccination.

CDR1 ENHRY and CDR2 SYGVKD come from the germline V gene. CDR3 length: 18 residues. The V gene end was trimmed by 6 bases and the J gene end by 1 base; junction bases not matched to a gene: 11. This table comes from immunoSEQ multiplex PCR, and its TCRdb copy is limited to in-frame clones, with some not included. The sample carries more than 20,000 clones, 70% to 80% recorded once. This clonotype originated in a human donor with glioblastoma. The V gene is TRBV10-3, the J gene TRBJ2-1, with 11 nucleotides matching TRBD2. Sample: blood, taken before dendritic cell vaccination. CDR3 region: CAISGPTSGSYSYNEQFF. In nucleotides, the CDR3 is TGTGCCATCAGCGGTCCTACTAGCGGGAGTTATTCCTACAATGAGCAGTTCTTC.